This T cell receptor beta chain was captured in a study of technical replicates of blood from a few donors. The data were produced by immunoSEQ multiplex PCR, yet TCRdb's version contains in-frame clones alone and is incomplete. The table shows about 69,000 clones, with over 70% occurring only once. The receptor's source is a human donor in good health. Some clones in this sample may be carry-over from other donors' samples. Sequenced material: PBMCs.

The CDR3: CASSPQDRATEKLFF. The CDR3 DNA is TGTGCCAGCTCACCACAGGACAGGGCTACTGAAAAACTGTTTTTT. The V gene is TRBV18, the J gene TRBJ1-4; 8 bases line up with TRBD1. Germline CDR1 KGHSH, CDR2 LQKENI. After removal of 1 base from V and 7 bases from J, the junction contained 5 bases not matched to a gene. The CDR3 has 15 amino acids.